There are a few counts of the clone carrying this T cell receptor beta chain. TCRdb independently ran MiXCR on the 5' RACE reads; one entry per CDR3 protein. Of 550,000 to 700,000 distinct CDR3 sequences listed, roughly 18% were seen once; the top ten hold about 11%. The CDR3 spans 14 residues. V lost 6 bases to trimming and J lost 10 bases; unmatched junction nucleotides: 11. The data were taken from a study of T-cell memory formation after mild COVID-19. The chain links TRBV12-3 or TRBV12-4 to TRBJ2-1; TRBD2 agrees at 8 bases. The receptor was derived from an adult woman who had mild COVID-19 (a few samples of this study predate the infection). Cell type and time point are not known. Sequencing was done on a sample of PBMCs or a T cell subset sorted from them (not recorded which). The DNA of the CDR3 is TGTGCCAGCAGCGGGACTAGAGGGGGTGGCGAGCAGTTCTTC. Protein product: CASSGTRGGGEQFF.